This T cell receptor beta chain emerged from a study of identical twins. Germline V gene lookup returns CDR1 MNHNS and CDR2 SASEGT. This CDR3 has 14 amino acids. Trimming pared 5 bases from V and 4 bases from J, leaving 15 bases between. This clonotype was picked up many times. TCRdb recomputed calls from the 5' RACE reads with MiXCR, one row per CDR3 protein. The sample contains under 450,000 distinct CDR3 sequences, around a sixth of which appear only once. V is TRBV6-1 and J is TRBJ2-7, with D maybe TRBD1 (6 bases). Sequenced sample: naive T cells sorted from blood. This TCR came from a man aged 45-65 years in good health. CDR3 bases: TGTGCCAGCAGTATTACCGGGACACAATACGAGCAGTACTTC. It translates to CASSITGTQYEQYF.